This T cell receptor (beta chain) was captured by sequencing in a study of regulatory T cells in long-lasting Graves disease. Whole-study results and caveats: New patients shared approximately 1,000 public clonotypes, and persistent patients shared more, with about 2,700. Having only a small sample size may have limited accuracy.

For TCR beta, libraries came from iRepertoire HTBI primers and Arm-PCR of CDR3 regions. One entry per CDR3 protein, called by TCRdb with MiXCR from the multiplex PCR reads. Counted here are roughly 510,000 distinct CDR3 sequences, roughly 15% occurring once; the ten biggest clones make up 12%. Only a few counts were recorded for this clonotype. The antigen remains unidentified. Time point described: newly diagnosed GD, antithyroid drugs for less than 3 months. From RNA extracted from PBMCs, the TCR library was made. Germline CDR1 SEHNR, CDR2 FQNEAQ (reference sequence). This CDR3 has 14 residues. Trimming took 5 bases from V and 3 from J, leaving 11 bases between them. This sample was shared with a second study, whose subject was T cells in Graves' hyperthyroidism and ophthalmopathy. That source notes: The study based diagnoses on clinical symptoms, serum thyroxine and TRAb, thyroid ultrasound and orbital computed tomography.

Specimen: peripheral blood mononuclear cells (PBMCs), collected at new diagnosis, from a patient treated with antithyroid drugs. The chain links TRBV7-9 to TRBJ1-5; D is ambiguous. The sequence came from a man aged 18-30 years with Graves disease. This CDR3 is CASSREGDNQPQHF. The CDR3 DNA reads TGTGCCAGCAGCCGGGAGGGCGACAATCAGCCCCAGCATTTT.